Listed below are T cell receptor beta chains from one sample, sequenced in a study of neoadjuvant anti-PD-1 for oral cavity cancer. The data were produced by immunoSEQ multiplex PCR, yet TCRdb's version contains in-frame clones alone and is incomplete. The repertoire includes approximately 13,000 clones, approximately 69% of them detected once, and 2.5% to 3% sits in the top ten. The source material was PBMCs, sampled after nivolumab (anti-PD-1) treatment. The receptors were gathered from a person aged 35-79 years with oral cavity squamous cell carcinoma. The CDR3 runs from the conserved cysteine through the conserved F or W. The size entry is marked missing in some rows and otherwise reads once, few, many or a size class.

CDR3aa,abundance,v_gene,j_gene
CSARLGETQYF,NA,TRBV20-1,TRBJ2-5
CAWSVGHYGYTF,few,TRBV30,TRBJ1-2
CASSPRDREETQYF,NA,TRBV11-1,TRBJ2-5
CASSQETSGSTDTQYF,few,TRBV4-1,TRBJ2-3
CASSLGQWGNTIYF,NA,TRBV7-2,TRBJ1-3
CASSGQGDWAYGYTF,NA,TRBV2,TRBJ1-2
CAWSVTRGYGYTF,NA,TRBV30,TRBJ1-2
CASSPTPTSGRPYEQYF,NA,TRBV4-1,TRBJ2-7
CAWTRVAETQYF,NA,TRBV30,TRBJ2-5
CASTVRGDYEQYF,NA,TRBV13,TRBJ2-7
CSAQLSYEQYF,NA,TRBV20-1,TRBJ2-7
CASSQTGSGELFF,NA,TRBV7-2,TRBJ2-2
CASSDRSGGPREQFF,NA,TRBV6-1,TRBJ2-1
CASSILTEAFF,few,TRBV2,TRBJ1-1
CASSELAGGQETQYF,NA,TRBV6-1,TRBJ2-5
CASSYEPRSEQYF,NA,TRBV6-5,TRBJ2-7
CASTPGQGNTGELFF,NA,TRBV5-1,TRBJ2-2
CASRKLAGGTDTQYF,NA,TRBV7-6,TRBJ2-3
CASSSPPPQGAYEQYF,NA,TRBV11-2,TRBJ2-7
CASSDDGNTEAFF,NA,TRBV2,TRBJ1-1
CASSVVASGRSYNEQFF,NA,TRBV9,TRBJ2-1
CASSSSGANVLTF,NA,TRBV27,TRBJ2-6
CASSFPDFTLGYTF,NA,TRBV28,TRBJ1-2
CASSSSGTGGWNTIYF,NA,TRBV6-5,TRBJ1-3
CASSAGLAVYNEQFF,NA,TRBV5-8,TRBJ2-1
CASSPGQGGQPQHF,few,TRBV11-2,TRBJ1-5
CASSETGTPPKHTF,NA,TRBV6-1,TRBJ1-2
CSVGGGNGYTF,NA,TRBV29-1,TRBJ1-2
CASSLLAGQASYEQYF,few,TRBV5-5,TRBJ2-7
CAISGTSVNTGELFF,NA,TRBV10-3,TRBJ2-2
CASSVGLTYEQYF,NA,TRBV6-6,TRBJ2-7
CASSSGTGNYNEQFF,few,TRBV28,TRBJ2-1
CAWMGGRNYGYTF,few,TRBV30,TRBJ1-2
CAISKRLAGGTDTQYF,NA,TRBV10-3,TRBJ2-3
CASRTGGPYNEQFF,NA,TRBV7-6,TRBJ2-1
CASSNRRWTNEKLFF,NA,TRBV19,TRBJ1-4
CAWSGGDSGNQPQHF,NA,TRBV30,TRBJ1-5
CAISDSPNSNQPQHF,NA,TRBV10-3,TRBJ1-5
CASSAGRGSYNEQFF,NA,TRBV9,TRBJ2-1
CASSDVGRYEQYF,few,TRBV2,TRBJ2-7
CASSFRQFRTDTQYF,NA,TRBV27,TRBJ2-3
CASSYVQANTEAFF,NA,TRBV6-5,TRBJ1-1
CASSLWSGGLGTEAFF,NA,TRBV7-9,TRBJ1-1
CAIRDGEGTEAFF,NA,TRBV10-3,TRBJ1-1
CASSSPPGNSPLHF,NA,TRBV6-5,TRBJ1-6
CASSVEGGGEKLFF,NA,TRBV9,TRBJ1-4
CASSSPDNSGNTIYF,few,TRBV28,TRBJ1-3
CSQRDGETQYF,NA,TRBV20-1,TRBJ2-5
CASSIWGTDTGELFF,NA,TRBV19,TRBJ2-2
CASSLGLGSNTGELFF,few,TRBV13,TRBJ2-2
CASNPTGLRGETQYF,NA,TRBV6-1,TRBJ2-5
CASSTGTPGELFF,NA,TRBV19,TRBJ2-2
CASSVATESNYGYTF,NA,TRBV9,TRBJ1-2
CASSPGLAAETQYF,NA,TRBV6-5,TRBJ2-5
CASSAITGGYEQYF,NA,TRBV7-9,TRBJ2-7